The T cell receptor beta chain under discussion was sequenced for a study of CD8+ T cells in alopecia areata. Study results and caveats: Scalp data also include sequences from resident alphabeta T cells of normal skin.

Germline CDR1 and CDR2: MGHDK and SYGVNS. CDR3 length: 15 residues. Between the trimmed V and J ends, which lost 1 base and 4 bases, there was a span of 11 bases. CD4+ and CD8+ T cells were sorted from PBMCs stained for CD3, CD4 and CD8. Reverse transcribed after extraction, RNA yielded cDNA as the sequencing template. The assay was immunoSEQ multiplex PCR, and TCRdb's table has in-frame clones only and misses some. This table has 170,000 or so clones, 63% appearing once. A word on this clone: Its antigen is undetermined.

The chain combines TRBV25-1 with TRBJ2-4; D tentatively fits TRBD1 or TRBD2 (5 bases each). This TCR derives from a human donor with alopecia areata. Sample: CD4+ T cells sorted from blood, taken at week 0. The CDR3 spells CASSELQGVKNIQYF. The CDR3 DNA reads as TGTGCCAGCAGTGAATTGCAGGGAGTGAAAAACATTCAGTACTTC. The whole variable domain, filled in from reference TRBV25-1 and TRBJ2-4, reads EADIYQTPRYLVIGTGKKITLECSQTMGHDKMYWYQQDPGMELHLIHYSYGVNSTEKGDLSSESTVSRIRTEHFPLTLESARPSHTSQYLCASSELQGVKNIQYFGAGTRLSVL.